The 22 T cell receptor beta chains given below trace back to one sample, sequenced in a study of neurological immune-mediated disorders. TCRdb re-derived calls from the 5' RACE reads in MiXCR, one entry per CDR3 protein. The sample holds approximately 31,000 distinct CDR3 sequences, approximately 4.4% seen once. Material for sequencing was PBMCs. These receptors all come from a man aged 18 to 29 in good health.

This clonotype has ten or more counts. The CDR3 reads CASSPQEGSQAFF. CDR3 DNA: TGCGCCAGCAGCCCCCAAGAAGGGTCCCAAGCTTTCTTT. The chain has TRBV4-3 and TRBJ1-1; D gene uncertain. V was cut by 4 bases and J by 9 bases, with 15 bases left in between. The CDR3 sequence is 13 residues long. CDR1 and CDR2 (germline): LGHNA, YSLEER.

This clonotype was seen many times. The rearrangement joins TRBV4-2 to TRBJ1-1; maybe TRBD1 (5 bases). CDR1 is LGHNA and CDR2 is YNFKEQ in the germline V gene. The CDR3 loop spans 15 amino acids. V was pared by 3 bases and J by 3 bases, with 14 bases between. CDR3 sequence reads: CASSHGSGVDTEAFF. The CDR3 nucleotides are TGTGCCAGCAGCCATGGCTCGGGGGTTGACACTGAAGCTTTCTTT.

This clonotype appeared many times. This chain connects TRBV29-1 to TRBJ1-1; tentative D call: TRBD1 (5 bases). V lost 4 bases and J 4 bases, leaving 16 bases between the germline ends. The CDR3 contains 14 residues. CDR1 and CDR2 (germline): SQVTM, ANQGSEA. The CDR3, as DNA: TGCAGCGTTGCCTCTCAGGGATTAGGCACTGAAGCTTTCTTT. It yields the protein CSVASQGLGTEAFF.

Ten or more counts support this clonotype. The chain carries TRBV20-1 and TRBJ1-2, with no clear D. This CDR3 region has 14 residues. V lost 7 bases and J 0 bases, leaving 15 bases between the germline ends. Per the germline V gene, CDR1 is DFQATT and CDR2 is SNEGSKA (reference sequence). The CDR3 is CSVPNQGSNYGYTF. The CDR3 DNA reads TGCAGTGTCCCTAACCAAGGCTCTAACTATGGCTACACCTTC.

This clonotype has ten or more counts. The chain carries TRBV20-1 and TRBJ1-5; a weak D match, TRBD1 (5 bases). The CDR3 is 15 residues long. Germline-derived CDR1 and CDR2 are DFQATT and SNEGSKA (reference sequence). The V end lost 0 bases, the J end lost 3 bases, and 12 bases lay between the germline ends. Here the CDR3 reads CSARDVGRNNQPQHF. In DNA form, the CDR3 reads TGCAGTGCTAGAGATGTGGGACGGAACAATCAGCCCCAGCATTTT.

This clonotype was observed at least ten times. The CDR3 is CASRSGPTYSGANVLTF. The CDR3 region has the DNA TGTGCCAGCCGCTCCGGGCCGACTTACTCTGGGGCCAACGTCCTGACTTTC. J is TRBJ2-6 and V is TRBV6-2 or TRBV6-3, with D unresolved. Germline CDR1 is MNHEY and CDR2 is SVGEGT. The CDR3 sequence is 17 residues long. V was shortened by 8 bases and J by 0 bases, with 17 bases between the two germline ends.

This clonotype was counted at least ten times. Here the CDR3 DNA reads TGCAGTGCTAGAGTAGCAGGGGGGGGACGACGGAGCAACCAAGAGACCCAGTACTTC. Its protein product is CSARVAGGGRRSNQETQYF. The chain recombines TRBV20-1 with TRBJ2-5; D tentatively reads TRBD1 or TRBD2 (7 bases each). This CDR3 spans 19 amino acids. The germline V gene has CDR1 DFQATT and CDR2 SNEGSKA (reference sequence). The germline V and J ends were trimmed by 1 base and 0 bases, with 24 bases remaining between them.

The chain combines TRBV7-8 with TRBJ2-7; 9 bases are a match to TRBD1. The CDR3 is made up of 16 amino acids. The V gene end was trimmed by 4 bases and the J gene end by 4 bases; junction bases not matched to a gene: 11. CDR1 SGHVS and CDR2 FQNEAQ come from the germline V gene. The CDR3 protein is CASSWDPPGQGYEQYF. CDR3 nucleotides: TGTGCCAGCAGCTGGGACCCTCCGGGACAGGGTTACGAGCAGTACTTC.

The J gene is TRBJ2-7, the V gene TRBV7-2, with 7 bases that match TRBD2. The ends lost 4 bases at V and 3 bases at J; junction bases unmatched: 9. Germline CDR1 and CDR2: SGHTA and FQGNSA. The CDR3 extends over 15 amino acids. The DNA of the CDR3 is TGTGCCAGCAGCTCCCAGTGGGGGGGAATCTACGAGCAGTACTTC. As protein: CASSSQWGGIYEQYF.

Many counts were recorded for this clonotype. The V call is TRBV5-1, the J call TRBJ1-6; 7 positions match TRBD1. The CDR3 has 15 residues. J lost 7 bases, V lost 3 bases, and 7 bases had no gene match. Germline lookup yields CDR1 SGHRS and CDR2 YFSETQ. CDR3 in DNA: TGCGCCAGCAGCTCCTCGGGACAGATGAATTCACCCCTCCACTTT. Its protein is CASSSSGQMNSPLHF.

This clonotype was counted at least ten times. The chain is built from TRBV19 and TRBJ2-1; 11 nucleotides agree with TRBD2. CDR1 is LNHDA and CDR2 is SQIVND in the germline V gene (reference sequence). The ends lost 6 bases at V and 4 bases at J; junction bases unmatched: 5. The CDR3 totals 15 residues. The CDR3 DNA is TGTGCCAGTAGCCCCGGGACTAGCGGTTACAATGAGCAGTTCTTC. It is translated as CASSPGTSGYNEQFF. Filled out from reference TRBV19 and TRBJ2-1, the complete variable domain reads DGGITQSPKYLFRKEGQNVTLSCEQNLNHDAMYWYRQDPGQGLRLIYYSQIVNDFQKGDIAEGYSVSREKKESFPLTVTSAQKNPTAFYLCASSPGTSGYNEQFFGPGTRLTVL.

This clonotype was found many times. The chain links TRBV6-1 to TRBJ2-7, with 7 bases identical to TRBD1. This CDR3 is built from 15 residues. Germline lookup yields CDR1 MNHNS and CDR2 SASEGT. Trimming cost V 6 bases and J 3 bases; bases outside gene matches: 11. CDR3 sequence: CASSADRDPLYEQYF. The CDR3 bases are TGTGCCAGCAGCGCTGACAGGGATCCCCTCTACGAGCAGTACTTC.

This clonotype appeared many times. The chain has TRBV7-3 and TRBJ1-6; the D gene is possibly TRBD1 (5 bases). The CDR3 covers 13 residues. Germline-derived CDR1 and CDR2 are SGHTA and FQGTGA. Trimming cost V 5 bases and J 12 bases, with 14 bases left between them. CDR3 sequence: CASSLNPGQPLHF. Written as DNA, the CDR3 is TGTGCCAGCAGCCTTAACCCCGGACAACCCCTCCACTTT. Based on the CDR3 plus reference TRBV7-3 and TRBJ1-6, the full variable domain is GAGVSQTPSNKVTEKGKYVELRCDPISGHTALYWYRQSLGQGPEFLIYFQGTGAADDSGLPNDRFFAVRPEGSVSTLKIQRTERGDSAVYLCASSLNPGQPLHFGNGTRLTVT.

Ten or more counts support this clonotype. The CDR3 protein is CASSLSGVGYTF. In nucleotides, the CDR3 is TGTGCCAGCAGTTTATCGGGGGTTGGCTACACCTTC. The chain joins TRBV12-3 or TRBV12-4 to TRBJ1-2; a possible D gene is TRBD1 (5 bases). CDR3 size: 12 residues. The V and J ends lost 2 bases and 7 bases respectively, with 8 bases between them.

The sample holds many counts of this clonotype. The chain carries TRBV7-8 and TRBJ1-6; D is perhaps TRBD1 (6 bases). This CDR3 has 14 residues. Trimming pared 8 bases from V and 7 bases from J, leaving 15 bases between. Germline CDR1 SGHVS, CDR2 FQNEAQ. The chain's CDR3 is CASGPGGLNSPLHF. CDR3 DNA sequence: TGTGCCAGCGGACCTGGGGGGCTCAATTCACCCCTCCACTTT.

This clonotype occurred many times. The chain uses TRBV20-1 and TRBJ2-3; 8 nucleotides match TRBD2. J gave up 4 bases and V 7 bases, and 10 bases lay outside the gene matches. CDR3 length equals 14 residues. Germline V CDR1 and CDR2: DFQATT, SNEGSKA (reference sequence). In DNA form, the CDR3 reads TGCAGTGGAGAAGGACTAGCAGGGGCAGATACGCAGTATTTT. Amino acid sequence: CSGEGLAGADTQYF.

This clonotype was detected ten times or more. V usage is TRBV28 and J usage is TRBJ1-5, with D perhaps TRBD1 (6 bases). The CDR3 loop spans 16 amino acids. Germline-derived CDR1 and CDR2 are MDHEN and SYDVKM. The V end lost 10 bases, the J end lost 0 bases, and 19 bases lay between the germline ends. DNA of the CDR3: TGTGCCACCACACGGACAGCTCCTTATAGCAATCAGCCCCAGCATTTT. It specifies CATTRTAPYSNQPQHF.

This clonotype came up many times. The chain is built from TRBV5-6 and TRBJ2-5; maybe TRBD2 (6 bases). Trimming cost V 4 bases and J 5 bases, with 21 bases left between them. This CDR3 contains 16 residues. Germline CDR1 reads SGHDT; CDR2 reads YYEEEE. CDR3 region: CASSGQSGVNLETQYF. CDR3 bases: TGTGCCAGCAGCGGTCAATCGGGGGTCAATTTGGAGACCCAGTACTTC. The complete variable domain, with remaining parts taken from reference TRBV5-6 and TRBJ2-5, reads DAGVTQSPTHLIKTRGQQVTLRCSPKSGHDTVSWYQQALGQGPQFIFQYYEEEERQRGNFPDRFSGHQFPNYSSELNVNALLLGDSALYLCASSGQSGVNLETQYFGPGTRLLVL.

This clonotype showed up many times. V gene TRBV11-2 combines with J gene TRBJ2-7; 8 nucleotides match TRBD1. Germline V gene data show CDR1 as SGHAT and CDR2 as FQNNGV. Trimming took 1 base from V and 6 from J; bases not matched to a gene: 11. The CDR3 is made up of 16 amino acids. The CDR3 sequence: CASSLGPGQGGGEQYF. CDR3 DNA sequence: TGTGCCAGCAGCTTAGGCCCCGGACAGGGAGGCGGCGAGCAGTACTTC.

This clonotype came up many times. This sequence joins TRBV18 and TRBJ1-2; D is unresolved. Germline loops: CDR1 KGHSH, CDR2 LQKENI. Trimming stripped 3 bases from V and 4 bases from J, with 9 bases between. The CDR3 loop spans 13 amino acids. The chain's CDR3 is CASSPGLAYGYTF. In DNA form, the CDR3 reads TGTGCCAGCTCACCCGGACTGGCCTATGGCTACACCTTC.

This clonotype was detected many times. The V call is TRBV10-3, the J call TRBJ1-1, with 8 bases that match TRBD1. V shed 7 bases, J shed 4 bases, and the junction held 5 bases outside the gene matches. The germline gives CDR1 ENHRY, CDR2 SYGVKD. The length of the CDR3 is 13 residues. As DNA, the CDR3 is TGTGCCATCAAAAGACAGGGGTTCACTGAAGCTTTCTTT. The encoded protein is CAIKRQGFTEAFF.

This clonotype was picked up many times. The chain has TRBV5-6 and TRBJ2-4; TRBD1 aligns across 7 bases. Germline loops: CDR1 SGHDT, CDR2 YYEEEE. Trimming removed 5 bases from V and 0 bases from J; junction bases left unmatched: 17. This CDR3 has 19 amino acids. The CDR3 reads CASRRNTGTANLAKNIQYF. The CDR3 DNA follows: TGTGCCAGCAGGCGTAATACCGGGACAGCGAATCTAGCCAAAAACATTCAGTACTTC.